The entry below describes one T cell receptor beta chain. Germline loops: CDR1 LGHNT, CDR2 FRNRAP. The CDR3 covers 22 residues. V dropped 0 bases and J dropped 1; count of bases not matched to a gene: 23. The sample is drawn from a study of cytomegalovirus exposure and HLA in healthy donors. Sequenced by immunoSEQ multiplex PCR; TCRdb stores in-frame clones only, minus some. This sample has roughly 100,000 clones, with about 95% found just once. Input material: PBMCs. J is TRBJ2-7 and V is TRBV12-5; TRBD2 aligns across 8 bases. The source of this sequence is a young woman in good health and CMV-seronegative. The CDR3 is CASGLVPRASGLAIRTSYEQYF. Here the CDR3 DNA reads TGTGCTAGTGGTTTGGTACCTAGAGCTTCTGGACTAGCTATTAGAACTTCCTACGAGCAGTACTTC.